These 25 T cell receptor beta chains were all obtained from the same sample, sequenced in a study of shared clonotypes between healthy human individuals. Produced via immunoSEQ multiplex PCR; TCRdb's table is partial and in-frame only. Here the sample spans roughly 520,000 clones, 95% to 96% being singletons. The sequencing input was naive CD4+ T cells sorted from blood. Subset in this sample: CD45RA+ positively selected. Receptors originate from a woman aged 30 to 39 in good health.

The V call is TRBV6-5, the J call TRBJ2-7, with D perhaps assigned TRBD1 or TRBD2 (5 bases each). Germline CDR1 reads MNHEY; CDR2 reads SVGAGI. The length of the CDR3 is 15 residues. The V gene lost 5 bases and the J gene lost 4 bases, with 18 bases spanning the gap. CDR3 residues: CASSRTGTDAYEQYF. CDR3 coding DNA: TGTGCCAGCAGTCGTACCGGGACGGATGCATACGAGCAGTACTTC.

The chain has TRBV18 and TRBJ2-5; TRBD2 might be the D (5 bases). The V gene lost 2 bases and the J gene lost 2 bases, with 12 bases spanning the gap. Germline V gene sequence: CDR1 KGHSH, CDR2 LQKENI. The CDR3 loop spans 15 amino acids. The CDR3 spells CASSPRRTNQETQYF. In nucleotides, the CDR3 is TGTGCCAGCTCACCAAGGAGGACGAATCAAGAGACCCAGTACTTC.

The rearrangement uses TRBV6-5 and TRBJ1-5, with D possibly being TRBD1 (5 bases). Trimming took off 5 bases at V and 2 bases at J, with 10 bases between the two ends. Germline loops: CDR1 MNHEY, CDR2 SVGAGI. The CDR3 spans 14 residues. The CDR3 region is CASSDPGGNQPQHF. The CDR3 nucleotides are TGTGCCAGCAGTGACCCGGGGGGCAATCAGCCCCAGCATTTT.

The rearrangement uses TRBV30 and TRBJ1-5; TRBD1 matches 9 bases. Germline CDR1 and CDR2: GTSNPN and SVGIG (reference sequence). This CDR3 has 15 amino acids. V shed 0 bases and J 2 bases; nucleotides not matched to a gene: 2. The CDR3 loop is CAWSVGDRGNQPQHF. In nucleotides, the CDR3 is TGTGCCTGGAGTGTGGGGGACAGGGGCAATCAGCCCCAGCATTTT.

The rearrangement links TRBV7-9 to TRBJ2-3; D is unresolved. The CDR3 extends over 15 amino acids. V was clipped by 7 bases and J by 0 bases, with 14 bases between them. Germline-derived CDR1 and CDR2 are SEHNR and FQNEAQ (reference sequence). For the CDR3, the DNA is TGTGCCAGCAATCCAGGCATATCTAGCACAGATACGCAGTATTTT. Its translation: CASNPGISSTDTQYF.

The chain couples TRBV4-1 to TRBJ2-3, with D unclear. V was pared by 0 bases and J by 4 bases, with 8 bases between. The CDR3 length is 14 residues. Germline V lookup: CDR1 MGHRA, CDR2 YSYEKL. The CDR3 DNA is TGCGCCAGCAGCCAAGAGTGGAACGCAGATACGCAGTATTTT. Translating gives CASSQEWNADTQYF.

In this sample, this clone turned up once. The V gene is TRBV18, the J gene TRBJ1-2; 8 bases map to TRBD1. With 1 base clipped from V and 7 bases from J, the junction kept 11 bases outside the gene matches. The CDR3 length is 16 residues. Germline V CDR1 and CDR2: KGHSH, LQKENI. The CDR3 here is CASSPRNGQGAAGYTF. The CDR3 region has the DNA TGTGCCAGCTCACCACGAAACGGGCAGGGGGCGGCTGGCTACACCTTC.

The V and J genes are TRBV28 and TRBJ2-3; 7 bases line up with TRBD1. The length of the CDR3 is 14 residues. Per germline, CDR1 MDHEN and CDR2 SYDVKM. Unmatched junction bases numbered 3, after V lost 2 bases and J lost 4 bases. The chain's CDR3 is CASSLTGAPDTQYF. DNA for the CDR3: TGTGCCAGCAGTTTAACAGGGGCCCCAGATACGCAGTATTTT.

The V call is TRBV7-2, the J call TRBJ1-1, with 7 bases identical to TRBD1. Germline V gene data show CDR1 as SGHTA and CDR2 as FQGNSA. CDR3 size: 15 residues. With 2 bases clipped from V and 5 bases from J, the junction kept 8 bases outside the gene matches. The CDR3 region has the DNA TGTGCCAGCAGCTTACTTCAGGGGGGGTGGACTGAAGCTTTCTTT. Protein product: CASSLLQGGWTEAFF. The full variable domain, completed using reference TRBV7-2 and TRBJ1-1, is GAGVSQSPSNKVTEKGKDVELRCDPISGHTALYWYRQSLGQGLEFLIYFQGNSAPDKSGLPSDRFSAERTGGSVSTLTIQRTQQEDSAVYLCASSLLQGGWTEAFFGQGTRLTVV.

The genes are TRBV9 and TRBJ2-7, with 11 bases lining up with TRBD1. This CDR3 has 15 amino acids. V lost 3 bases and J lost 4; bases outside the gene matches: 6. Per the germline V gene, CDR1 is SGDLS and CDR2 is YYNGEE. CDR3 loop: CASSAGTGGRYEQYF. The CDR3 region has the DNA TGTGCCAGCAGCGCCGGGACAGGGGGTAGGTACGAGCAGTACTTC. The full variable domain, rest sourced from reference TRBV9 and TRBJ2-7, is DSGVTQTPKHLITATGQRVTLRCSPRSGDLSVYWYQQSLDQGLQFLIQYYNGEERAKGNILERFSAQQFPDLHSELNLSSLELGDSALYFCASSAGTGGRYEQYFGPGTRLTVT.

The chain couples TRBV29-1 to TRBJ2-5; a possible D gene is TRBD2 (6 bases). Looked up from germline, CDR1 is SQVTM and CDR2 is ANQGSEA. The V end was cut by 2 bases, the J end by 4 bases, with 17 bases between. This CDR3 is built from 15 residues. The CDR3 is CSVERLRAGRETQYF. CDR3 coding DNA: TGCAGCGTTGAAAGGCTCAGGGCGGGACGAGAGACCCAGTACTTC.

The chain carries TRBV28 and TRBJ1-4; 10 bases are shared with TRBD1. V trimming: 6 bases; J trimming: 6 bases; junction bases outside the gene matches: 4. Germline loops: CDR1 MDHEN, CDR2 SYDVKM. CDR3 length: 14 residues. The chain's CDR3 is CASRTGTGDEKLFF. CDR3 nucleotide sequence: TGTGCCAGCAGGACCGGGACAGGGGATGAAAAACTGTTTTTT.

V is TRBV28 and J is TRBJ2-3; 12 nucleotides match TRBD2. Trimming at V came to 6 bases and at J to 5 bases, leaving 9 bases not matched to a gene. This CDR3 region has 16 residues. The germline V gene has CDR1 MDHEN and CDR2 SYDVKM. CDR3 coding DNA: TGTGCCAGCAGACAAAGACTAGCGGGAGAACGAGATACGCAGTATTTT. Translating it yields CASRQRLAGERDTQYF. Based on the CDR3 plus reference TRBV28 and TRBJ2-3, the full variable domain is DVKVTQSSRYLVKRTGEKVFLECVQDMDHENMFWYRQDPGLGLRLIYFSYDVKMKEKGDIPEGYSVSREKKERFSLILESASTNQTSMYLCASRQRLAGERDTQYFGPGTRLTVL.

The rearrangement links TRBV5-1 to TRBJ2-5, with a possible D match to TRBD1 (7 bases). Germline-derived CDR1 and CDR2 are SGHRS and YFSETQ. Trimming stripped 5 bases from V and 5 bases from J, with 22 bases between. The CDR3 runs to 16 residues. The DNA of the CDR3 is TGCGCCAGCAGGCATCCCTACAGGGGAGGTCGGGAGACCCAGTACTTC. This codes for CASRHPYRGGRETQYF.

The rearrangement links TRBV2 to TRBJ2-1; 11 positions agree with TRBD2. The V gene's germline CDR1 is SNHLY and CDR2 FYNNEI. Trimming at V came to 6 bases and at J to 8 bases, leaving 15 bases not matched to a gene. The CDR3 has 17 residues. The CDR3 protein is CASSPTSGMPTSDEQFF. CDR3 in DNA: TGTGCCAGCAGCCCGACTAGCGGGATGCCGACTAGCGATGAGCAGTTCTTC.

This clone was found once. This rearrangement joins TRBV6-5 to TRBJ2-2; 8 bases fit TRBD1. Per the germline V gene, CDR1 is MNHEY and CDR2 is SVGAGI. CDR3 length: 16 amino acids. Losses at the gene ends were 0 bases for V and 6 bases for J; bases not matched to a gene: 6. The CDR3 loop reads CASSYSPGGRAGELFF. Here the CDR3 DNA reads TGTGCCAGCAGTTACTCGCCAGGGGGCAGGGCCGGGGAGCTGTTTTTT.

The chain uses TRBV5-1 and TRBJ2-3; perhaps D is TRBD1 or TRBD2 (6 bases each). The CDR3 consists of 15 residues. Germline CDR1 reads SGHRS; CDR2 reads YFSETQ. Trimming removed 4 bases at V and 4 bases at J, with 16 bases between. CDR3 bases: TGCGCCAGCAGCCGCGCGCAGAGGGGGGCAGATACGCAGTATTTT. Translation gives CASSRAQRGADTQYF.

The chain carries TRBV11-2 and TRBJ2-7; 7 bases fit TRBD2. Germline CDR1 SGHAT, CDR2 FQNNGV. V trimming: 1 base; J trimming: 2 bases; junction bases outside the gene matches: 14. The CDR3 totals 18 residues. CDR3 DNA sequence: TGTGCCAGCAGCTTAGTAAGAGTTGGTTTCGGGGGGACCTACGAGCAGTACTTC. This translates into CASSLVRVGFGGTYEQYF.

There are a few counts of this clone. This rearrangement joins TRBV20-1 to TRBJ2-1, with unresolved D. CDR1 is DFQATT, CDR2 SNEGSKA, per germline (reference sequence). Trimming pared 1 base from V and 7 bases from J, leaving 5 bases between. CDR3 length: 11 residues. The CDR3 region is CSARGRNEQFF. The CDR3 DNA sequence: TGCAGTGCTAGAGGTCGGAATGAGCAGTTCTTC.

The J gene is TRBJ2-5, the V gene TRBV2; 7 bases are shared with TRBD1. There are 14 residues in the CDR3. Germline trimming cut 8 bases from V and 2 bases from J; bases unmatched to any gene: 8. From germline, CDR1 is SNHLY and CDR2 FYNNEI. The CDR3, as DNA: TGTGCCAGCTCCGCACAGGGGATTCAAGAGACCCAGTACTTC. This sequence encodes CASSAQGIQETQYF. Looking up the rest from reference TRBV2 and TRBJ2-5 gives the full variable domain: EPEVTQTPSHQVTQMGQEVILRCVPISNHLYFYWYRQILGQKVEFLVSFYNNEISEKSEIFDDQFSVERPDGSNFTLKIRSTKLEDSAMYFCASSAQGIQETQYFGPGTRLLVL.

V usage is TRBV7-5 and J usage is TRBJ2-7; TRBD1, the table's D call, lacks a check against the DNA. TRBV7-5 is marked as a pseudogene. This CDR3 spans 15 amino acids. CDR3 bases: TGTGTCAGAAGCTCGACAGATTGGGGATTCTACGAGCAGTACTTC. Protein sequence: CVRSSTDWGFYEQYF.

The chain has TRBV5-4 and TRBJ1-2, with 7 bases lining up with TRBD1. Trimming cost V 4 bases and J 3 bases; bases outside gene matches: 3. Per the germline V gene, CDR1 is SGHNT and CDR2 is YYREEE (reference sequence). The CDR3 covers 13 residues. The CDR3 coding sequence is TGTGCCAGCAGCGAGACAGGGCACTATGGCTACACCTTC. Protein product: CASSETGHYGYTF.

The chain uses TRBV5-4 and TRBJ1-3; D ambiguous. CDR1 and CDR2 (germline): SGHNT, YYREEE (reference sequence). V was shortened by 4 bases and J by 2 bases, with 13 bases between the two germline ends. The length of the CDR3 is 15 residues. CDR3 in DNA: TGTGCCAGCAGCAAGGGTGAGCACGCTGGAAACACCATATATTTT. Its protein product is CASSKGEHAGNTIYF.

The V call is TRBV5-5, the J call TRBJ2-1; D ambiguous. V was pared by 4 bases and J by 8 bases, with 16 bases between. The CDR3 contains 14 residues. Germline values: CDR1 SGHKS, CDR2 YYEKEE (reference sequence). The CDR3 bases are TGTGCCAGCAGCCCCCGGACGTGGCTCGATGAGCAGTTCTTC. It yields the protein CASSPRTWLDEQFF.

The CDR3 coding sequence is TGTGCCAGCAGCTTAGCGGGGAGACAGTACGGCTACACCTTC. It translates to CASSLAGRQYGYTF. The rearrangement uses TRBV7-2 and TRBJ1-2; TRBD1 is a possible D gene (5 bases). Germline V gene lookup returns CDR1 SGHTA and CDR2 FQGNSA. This CDR3 has 14 amino acids. Between the trimmed V and J ends, which lost 0 bases and 8 bases, there was a span of 13 bases.